These 10 T cell receptor beta chains share one sample of origin, sequenced in a study of vaccination effects on CD4 cells after COVID-19. For these receptors, no antigen is known. Under the ViraFEST assay, PBMC were stimulated with viral peptide pools so that antigen-specific CD4+ T cells expanded. Sequencing was performed afterwards. Following a roughly 9-day culture, CD4+ T cells were purified. Vaccine recipients, nucleocapsid antibody negative, had no prior SARS-CoV-2 infection. The assay was immunoSEQ multiplex PCR, and TCRdb's table has in-frame clones only and misses some. The sample shows roughly 41,000 clones, about 66% of them seen only once. This specimen was CD4+ T cells from PBMCs cultured with HCoV-OC43 spike peptides, taken before COVID-19 vaccination. The subset was: HCoV-OC43 spike overlapping peptide pool stimulation. These receptors came from a human donor who received a COVID-19 vaccine.

This clone was seen just once. V and J are TRBV3-1 (or the pseudogene TRBV3-2) and TRBJ1-2; 7 nucleotides line up with TRBD1. V gave up 4 bases and J gave up 4 bases; unmatched junction bases: 3. CDR1 and CDR2 from the germline V gene are LGHDT and YNNKEL (reference sequence). This CDR3 contains 13 residues. The DNA of the CDR3 is TGTGCCAGCAGCCCTCGGACAGGCTATGGCTACACCTTC. Its translation: CASSPRTGYGYTF.

V gene TRBV5-4 combines with J gene TRBJ1-1; TRBD1 matches 7 bases. This CDR3 comprises 15 residues. V lost 0 bases, J lost 0 bases, and 2 bases stayed unmatched. Germline CDR1 reads SGHNT; CDR2 reads YYREEE (reference sequence). CDR3 loop: CASSLGQGMNTEAFF. The CDR3 nucleotides read TGTGCCAGCAGCTTGGGACAGGGTATGAACACTGAAGCTTTCTTT.

The V gene is TRBV28, the J gene TRBJ1-2, with 8 bases fitting TRBD1. Germline V CDR1 and CDR2: MDHEN, SYDVKM. The J segment lost 5 bases and the V segment lost 3 bases, leaving 11 bases of the junction unmatched. The CDR3 runs 16 residues. DNA for the CDR3: TGTGCCAGCAGTTTGACCGGGACAGGCATCAATTATGGCTACACCTTC. Amino acids: CASSLTGTGINYGYTF.

V is TRBV5-1 and J is TRBJ2-1, with D perhaps assigned TRBD1 or TRBD2 (5 bases each). Germline-derived CDR1 and CDR2 are SGHRS and YFSETQ. V was cut by 3 bases and J by 15 bases, with 16 bases left in between. The CDR3 consists of 12 residues. DNA of the CDR3: TGCGCCAGCAGCTCAATGAGGGGTAAACGGTTCTTC. This encodes CASSSMRGKRFF.

This clone showed up just a few times. The genes are TRBV7-7 and TRBJ2-5; 7 positions match TRBD1. The V gene end was trimmed by 1 base and the J gene end by 4 bases; junction bases not matched to a gene: 6. Germline V CDR1 and CDR2: SSHAT, FNYEAQ (reference sequence). The CDR3 has 15 amino acids. The CDR3 loop reads CASSLGAGGIETQYF. The CDR3 coding sequence is TGTGCCAGCAGCTTAGGAGCAGGGGGTATAGAGACCCAGTACTTC.

V and J are TRBV2 and TRBJ1-6, with a possible D match to TRBD1 (5 bases). The CDR3 has 14 residues. V was trimmed by 5 bases and J by 10 bases, leaving 15 bases between them. Germline CDR1 and CDR2: SNHLY and FYNNEI. CDR3 region: CASSPGGSRSPLHF. In DNA form, the CDR3 reads TGTGCCAGCAGTCCGGGGGGATCGAGGTCACCCCTCCACTTT.

The genes are TRBV5-5 and TRBJ2-1; D is tentatively TRBD1 or TRBD2 (6 bases each). In germline, CDR1 is SGHKS, CDR2 YYEKEE (reference sequence). V shed 0 bases and J shed 15 bases, with 19 bases lying between them. The CDR3 covers 14 residues. CDR3 sequence (DNA): TGTGCCAGCAGCTTGGAATCGGGGGCGTCGGTTCGGTTCTTC. It is translated as CASSLESGASVRFF.

This clone was seen once. This chain links TRBV6-5 with TRBJ2-7; D possibly uses TRBD1 or TRBD2 (5 bases each). This CDR3 region has 14 residues. Germline-derived CDR1 and CDR2 are MNHEY and SVGAGI. The V end was cut by 6 bases, the J end by 5 bases, with 17 bases between. The CDR3 bases are TGTGCCAGCAGCCTCGGTGGGGGATCGGACGAGCAGTACTTC. This sequence encodes CASSLGGGSDEQYF.

The rearrangement uses TRBV5-1 and TRBJ1-6; maybe TRBD1 (5 bases). CDR3 length equals 15 residues. Per the germline V gene, CDR1 is SGHRS and CDR2 is YFSETQ. V lost 5 bases, J lost 10 bases, and 19 bases lay in between. The CDR3 sequence is CASSPSGDPDSPLHF. As DNA, the CDR3 is TGCGCCAGCAGTCCCTCGGGGGACCCGGACTCACCCCTCCACTTT.

The chain is built from TRBV6-6 and TRBJ2-7, with 7 bases matching TRBD2. The CDR3 has 12 residues. Germline loops: CDR1 MNHNY, CDR2 SVGAGI (reference sequence). With V trimmed by 9 bases and J by 2 bases, 4 bases remained unmatched. The CDR3 here is CASAGGTYEQYF. DNA for the CDR3: TGTGCCAGTGCCGGGGGGACCTACGAGCAGTACTTC.